The source of this T cell receptor beta chain is a study of shared clonotypes between healthy human individuals. Here immunoSEQ multiplex PCR was the method, and the copy in TCRdb shows in-frame clones only, minus some. The table has nearly 500,000 clones, about three quarters seen once. V was pared by 7 bases and J by 3 bases, with 1 base of the junction left unmatched. The germline V gene has CDR1 MNHNY and CDR2 SVGAGI (reference sequence). The CDR3 extends over 12 amino acids. Sequencing was carried out using PBMCs. The rearrangement links TRBV6-6 to TRBJ2-3; 7 positions agree with TRBD2. This receptor was identified in a woman aged 40 to 50 in good health. Some clones in this sample may be carry-over from other donors' samples. For the CDR3, the DNA is TGTGCCAGCAAGCGGGATACAGATACGCAGTATTTT. This codes for CASKRDTDTQYF.